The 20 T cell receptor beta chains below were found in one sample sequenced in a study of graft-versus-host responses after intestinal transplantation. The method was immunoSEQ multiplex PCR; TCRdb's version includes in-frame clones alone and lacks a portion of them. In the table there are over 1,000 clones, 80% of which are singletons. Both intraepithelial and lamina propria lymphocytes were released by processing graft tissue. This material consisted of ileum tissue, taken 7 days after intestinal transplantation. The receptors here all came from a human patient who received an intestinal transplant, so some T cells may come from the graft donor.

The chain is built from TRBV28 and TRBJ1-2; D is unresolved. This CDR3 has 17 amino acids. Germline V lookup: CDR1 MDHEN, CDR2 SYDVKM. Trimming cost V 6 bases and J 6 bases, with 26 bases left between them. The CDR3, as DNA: TGTGCCAGCAGACCTCCTGACGGGAGATGGGGATCCCATGGCTACACCTTC. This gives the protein CASRPPDGRWGSHGYTF.

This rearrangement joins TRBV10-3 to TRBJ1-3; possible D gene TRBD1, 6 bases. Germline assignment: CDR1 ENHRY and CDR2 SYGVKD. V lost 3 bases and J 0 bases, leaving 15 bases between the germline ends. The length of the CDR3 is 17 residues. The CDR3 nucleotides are TGTGCCATCAGTGACCCCCCGGGGGCGGGCTCTGGAAACACCATATATTTT. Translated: CAISDPPGAGSGNTIYF.

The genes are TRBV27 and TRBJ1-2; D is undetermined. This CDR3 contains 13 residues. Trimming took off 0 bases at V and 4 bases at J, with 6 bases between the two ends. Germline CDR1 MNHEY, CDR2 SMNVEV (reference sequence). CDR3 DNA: TGTGCCAGCAGTTTATCCAGTGGCTATGGCTACACCTTC. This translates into CASSLSSGYGYTF.

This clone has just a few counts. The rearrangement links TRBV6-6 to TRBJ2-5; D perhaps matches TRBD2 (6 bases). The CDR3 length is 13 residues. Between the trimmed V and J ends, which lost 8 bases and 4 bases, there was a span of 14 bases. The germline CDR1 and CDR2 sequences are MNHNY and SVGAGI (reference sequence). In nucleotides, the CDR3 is TGTGCCAGCCATGGGGGGTACCTAGAGACCCAGTACTTC. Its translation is CASHGGYLETQYF.

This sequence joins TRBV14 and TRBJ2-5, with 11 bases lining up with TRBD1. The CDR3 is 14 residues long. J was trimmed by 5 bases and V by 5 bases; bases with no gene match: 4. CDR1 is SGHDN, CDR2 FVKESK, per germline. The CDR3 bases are TGTGCCAGCAGCAGGACAGGGGGCGTGGAGACCCAGTACTTC. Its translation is CASSRTGGVETQYF.

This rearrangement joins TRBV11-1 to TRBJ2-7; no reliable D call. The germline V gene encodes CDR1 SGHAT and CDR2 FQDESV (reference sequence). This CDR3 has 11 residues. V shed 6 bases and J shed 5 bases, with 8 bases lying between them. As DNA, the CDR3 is TGTGCCAGCAGGGCCGCCCACGAGCAGTACTTC. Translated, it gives CASRAAHEQYF.

The CDR3 bases are TGTGCCAGTAGTAAGGGGGGCTCTGGGGCCAACGTCCTGACTTTC. Encoded protein: CASSKGGSGANVLTF. V and J are TRBV19 and TRBJ2-6; the D call may be TRBD1 or TRBD2 (6 bases each). Trimming took off 4 bases at V and 0 bases at J, with 7 bases between the two ends. The CDR3 loop spans 15 amino acids. Germline V gene data show CDR1 as LNHDA and CDR2 as SQIVND (reference sequence).

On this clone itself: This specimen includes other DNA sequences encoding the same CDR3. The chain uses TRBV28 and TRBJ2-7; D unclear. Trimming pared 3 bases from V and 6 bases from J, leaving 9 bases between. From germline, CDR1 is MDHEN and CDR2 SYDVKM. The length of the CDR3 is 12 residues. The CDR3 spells CASSFGVGEQYF. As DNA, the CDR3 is TGTGCCAGCAGTTTTGGGGTAGGCGAGCAGTACTTC.

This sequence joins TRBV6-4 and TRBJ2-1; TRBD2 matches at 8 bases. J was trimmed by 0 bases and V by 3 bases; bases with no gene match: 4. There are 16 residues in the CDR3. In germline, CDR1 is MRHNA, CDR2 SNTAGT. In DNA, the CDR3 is TGTGCCAGCAGTGAATGGGCGGGGGGCTCCTACAATGAGCAGTTCTTC. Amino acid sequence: CASSEWAGGSYNEQFF.

CDR3: CASSPPEGWMIYGYTF. The CDR3 DNA follows: TGTGCCAGCTCACCACCTGAGGGGTGGATGATTTATGGCTACACCTTC. The chain uses TRBV18 and TRBJ1-2; D may be TRBD1 (5 bases). Germline assignment: CDR1 KGHSH and CDR2 LQKENI. The CDR3 length is 16 residues. V dropped 0 bases and J dropped 5 bases, with 16 bases sitting between them.

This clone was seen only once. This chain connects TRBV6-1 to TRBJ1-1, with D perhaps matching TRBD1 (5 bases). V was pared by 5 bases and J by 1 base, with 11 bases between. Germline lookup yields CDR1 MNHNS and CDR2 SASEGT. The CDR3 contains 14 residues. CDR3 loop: CASSSGGSNTEAFF. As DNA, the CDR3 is TGTGCCAGCAGTTCTGGGGGGTCGAACACTGAAGCTTTCTTT.

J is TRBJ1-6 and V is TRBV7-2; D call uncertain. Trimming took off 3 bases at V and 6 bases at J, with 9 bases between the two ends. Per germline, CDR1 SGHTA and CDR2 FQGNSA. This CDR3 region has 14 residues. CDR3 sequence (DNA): TGTGCCAGCAGCTTTACCCAGGCTAATTCACCCCTCCACTTT. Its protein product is CASSFTQANSPLHF.

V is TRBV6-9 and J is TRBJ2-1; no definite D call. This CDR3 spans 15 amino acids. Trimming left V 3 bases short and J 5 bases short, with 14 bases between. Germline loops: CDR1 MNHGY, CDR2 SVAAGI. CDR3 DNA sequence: TGTGCCAGCAGTTACACGGCCCCTGGTGACAATGAGCAGTTCTTC. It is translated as CASSYTAPGDNEQFF.

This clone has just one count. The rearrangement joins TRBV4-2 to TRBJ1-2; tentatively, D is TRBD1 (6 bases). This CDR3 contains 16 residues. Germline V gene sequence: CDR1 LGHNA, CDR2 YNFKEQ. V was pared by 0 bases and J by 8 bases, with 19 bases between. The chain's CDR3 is CASSQDVLGGGSGYTF. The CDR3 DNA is TGTGCCAGCAGCCAAGATGTTTTGGGAGGGGGATCGGGCTACACCTTC.

This CDR3 reads CATSTSRVYPEAFF. CDR3 coding DNA: TGTGCCACCAGCACGTCCAGGGTCTACCCTGAAGCTTTCTTT. The V call is TRBV15, the J call TRBJ1-1; D might be TRBD1 (5 bases). Per germline, CDR1 LNHNV and CDR2 YYDKDF (reference sequence). Trimming took off 4 bases at V and 6 bases at J, with 15 bases between the two ends. The CDR3 is 14 residues long.

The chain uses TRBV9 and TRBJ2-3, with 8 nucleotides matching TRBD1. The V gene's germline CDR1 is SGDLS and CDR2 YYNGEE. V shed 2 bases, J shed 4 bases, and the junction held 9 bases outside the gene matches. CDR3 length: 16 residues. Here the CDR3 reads CASSVYATGASDTQYF. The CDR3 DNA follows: TGTGCCAGCAGCGTGTATGCGACAGGGGCGTCAGATACGCAGTATTTT.

CDR3 DNA: TGCACCAGCAGTGTAGGTAGTTTGTGCACAAATCGGGCCAACGTCCTGACTTTC. It specifies CTSSVGSLCTNRANVLTF. The chain joins TRBV1 to TRBJ2-6. TRBV1 is a pseudogene locus. The length of the CDR3 is 18 residues.

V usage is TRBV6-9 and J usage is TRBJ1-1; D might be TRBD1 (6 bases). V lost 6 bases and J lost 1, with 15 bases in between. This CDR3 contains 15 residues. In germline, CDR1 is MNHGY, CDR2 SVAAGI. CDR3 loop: CASRPAGGSNTEAFF. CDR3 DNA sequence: TGTGCCAGCAGACCCGCGGGGGGCTCGAACACTGAAGCTTTCTTT.

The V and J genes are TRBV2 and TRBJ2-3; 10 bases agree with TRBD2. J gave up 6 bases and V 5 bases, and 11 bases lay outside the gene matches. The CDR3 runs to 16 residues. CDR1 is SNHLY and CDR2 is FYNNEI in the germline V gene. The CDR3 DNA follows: TGTGCCAGCAGTCGGAAGCGGGGGGGCTTGTGGGATACGCAGTATTTT. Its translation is CASSRKRGGLWDTQYF.

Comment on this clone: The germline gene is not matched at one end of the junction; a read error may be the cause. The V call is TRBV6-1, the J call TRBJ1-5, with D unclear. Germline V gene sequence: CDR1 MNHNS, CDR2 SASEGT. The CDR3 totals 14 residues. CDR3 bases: TGTGCCAGCACCGGCGCGTCCTCTAATCGGCCCCAGCATTTT. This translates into CASTGASSNRPQHF.